This T cell receptor beta chain emerged from a study of spatial heterogeneity in lung cancer. Across the study: Consistent detection of more beta-chain than alpha-chain sequences was observed.

Regarding the study as a whole: Counts of expanded alpha and beta TCRs within tumors tracked the tumor nonsynonymous mutation count.

This clonotype has ten or more counts. Its antigen is unknown. Germline CDR1 MNHNY, CDR2 SVGAGI (reference sequence). Trimming took 2 bases from V and 8 from J, leaving 12 bases between them. This CDR3 is 13 amino acids long. As for time point: sample taken at primary tumor resection. TCRdb ran MiXCR on the 5' RACE reads and lists one entry per CDR3 protein. This sample carries roughly 10,000 distinct CDR3 sequences, around 8% of them seen once, and the ten largest clones take 20% to 25%. The V and J genes are TRBV6-6 and TRBJ1-2; D perhaps matches TRBD1 (6 bases). The sequences come from lung tumor tissue, collected at surgery. The receptor was isolated from a male donor with early-stage non-small cell lung cancer. CDR3 in DNA: TGTGCCAGCAGTTACGAGGACAGCCGAGGCTACACCTTC. Encoded protein: CASSYEDSRGYTF.